This entry is about one T cell receptor (beta chain). Antigen specificity is unknown. These data are taken from a study of CD8+ T cells in alopecia areata. Study-wide results and caveats: Shared TCR sequences were less clear between patients than in mice, possibly partly from HLA diversity. Sequencing of scalp samples also captures resident alphabeta T cells of normal skin. The study found higher clonality in lesional than normal scalp, especially in alopecia totalis/universalis.

The V and J ends lost 3 bases and 1 base respectively, with 4 bases between them. CDR1 is SGDLS and CDR2 is YYNGEE in the germline V gene. The length of the CDR3 is 12 residues. PBMCs were stained for CD3, CD4 and CD8, and CD4+ and CD8+ T cells were sorted. In each case, RNA was isolated and then reverse transcribed into cDNA as the sequencing template. Profiled with immunoSEQ multiplex PCR; TCRdb holds only in-frame clones, not every one. Of about 200,000 clones listed, just over 55% were seen once; the top ten hold approximately 4.9%. The receptor comes from a human donor in good health. The sample was CD8+ T cells sorted from blood. The V and J genes are TRBV9 and TRBJ1-1; D call uncertain. CDR3 nucleotides: TGTGCCAGCAGCGCGGGGAACACTGAAGCTTTCTTT. Translation: CASSAGNTEAFF.